The source of this T cell receptor (beta chain) is a study of chronic HIV infection and antiretroviral therapy. Germline values: CDR1 SQVTM, CDR2 ANQGSEA. This CDR3 has 13 amino acids. The germline V and J ends were trimmed by 3 bases and 2 bases, with 10 bases remaining between them. This clonotype was counted a few times. TCRdb reprocessed the 5' RACE reads with MiXCR, giving one entry per CDR3 protein. Among about 31,000 distinct CDR3 sequences listed, over 7% were seen once. The receptor comes from an adult who had HIV and had not received antiretroviral therapy, or was an uninfected healthy control (not recorded which). The J gene is TRBJ2-5, the V gene TRBV29-1; D possibly uses TRBD1 or TRBD2 (5 bases each). Sequencing used peripheral blood. The CDR3 here is CSVDRDRQETQYF. CDR3 sequence (DNA): TGCAGCGTTGACCGGGACCGACAAGAGACCCAGTACTTC. The full variable domain, in which reference TRBV29-1 and TRBJ2-5 provide the parts outside the CDR3, is SAVISQKPSRDICQRGTSLTIQCQVDSQVTMMFWYRQQPGQSLTLIATANQGSEATYESGFVIDKFPISRPNLTFSTLTVSNMSPEDSSIYLCSVDRDRQETQYFGPGTRLLVL.